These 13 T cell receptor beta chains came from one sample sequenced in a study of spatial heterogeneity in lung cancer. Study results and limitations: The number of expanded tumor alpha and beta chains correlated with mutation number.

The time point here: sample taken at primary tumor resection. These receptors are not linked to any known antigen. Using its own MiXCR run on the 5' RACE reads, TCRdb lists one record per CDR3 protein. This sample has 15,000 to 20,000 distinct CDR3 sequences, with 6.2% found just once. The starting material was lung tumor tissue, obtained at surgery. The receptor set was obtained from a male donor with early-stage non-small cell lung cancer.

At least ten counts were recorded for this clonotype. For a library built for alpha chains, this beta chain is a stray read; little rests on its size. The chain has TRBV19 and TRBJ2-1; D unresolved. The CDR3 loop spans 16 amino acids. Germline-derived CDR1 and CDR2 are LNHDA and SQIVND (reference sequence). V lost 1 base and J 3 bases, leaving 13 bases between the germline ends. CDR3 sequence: CASSIGDAYFYNEQFF. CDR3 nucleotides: TGTGCCAGTAGTATAGGAGACGCTTATTTCTACAATGAGCAGTTCTTC.

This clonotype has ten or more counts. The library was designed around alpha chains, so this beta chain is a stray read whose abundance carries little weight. CDR3 sequence (DNA): TGCGCCAGCAGTGAGTCAGACAGGGTCAACTCCGGGGCCAACGTCCTGACTTTC. As protein: CASSESDRVNSGANVLTF. The rearrangement links TRBV10-2 to TRBJ2-6, with 7 bases fitting TRBD1. This CDR3 spans 18 amino acids. The germline CDR1 and CDR2 sequences are WSHSY and SAAADI. The trim removed 0 bases at V and 4 bases at J, leaving 9 bases unmatched.

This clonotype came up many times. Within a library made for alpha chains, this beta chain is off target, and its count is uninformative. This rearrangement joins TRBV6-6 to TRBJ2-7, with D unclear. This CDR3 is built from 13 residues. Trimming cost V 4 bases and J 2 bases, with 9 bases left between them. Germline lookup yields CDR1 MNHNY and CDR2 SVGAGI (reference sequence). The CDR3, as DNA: TGTGCCAGCAGTTGGTCAGGACCCTACGAGCAGTACTTC. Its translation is CASSWSGPYEQYF.

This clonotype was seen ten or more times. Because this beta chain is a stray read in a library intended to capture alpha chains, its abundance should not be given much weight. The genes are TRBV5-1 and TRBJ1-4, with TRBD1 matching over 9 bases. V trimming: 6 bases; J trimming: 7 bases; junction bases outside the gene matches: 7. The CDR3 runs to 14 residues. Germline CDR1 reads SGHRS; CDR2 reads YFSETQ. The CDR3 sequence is CASTSGTGIEKLFF. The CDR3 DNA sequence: TGCGCCAGCACCTCCGGGACAGGGATTGAAAAACTGTTTTTT.

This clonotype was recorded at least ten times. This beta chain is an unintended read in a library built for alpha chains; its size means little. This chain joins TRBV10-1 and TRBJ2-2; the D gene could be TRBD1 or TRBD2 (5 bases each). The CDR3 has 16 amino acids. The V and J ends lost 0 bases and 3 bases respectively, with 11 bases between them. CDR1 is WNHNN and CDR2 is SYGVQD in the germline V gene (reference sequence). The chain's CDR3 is CASSESWGKDTGELFF. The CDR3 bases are TGCGCCAGCAGTGAGTCGTGGGGGAAGGACACCGGGGAGCTGTTTTTT.

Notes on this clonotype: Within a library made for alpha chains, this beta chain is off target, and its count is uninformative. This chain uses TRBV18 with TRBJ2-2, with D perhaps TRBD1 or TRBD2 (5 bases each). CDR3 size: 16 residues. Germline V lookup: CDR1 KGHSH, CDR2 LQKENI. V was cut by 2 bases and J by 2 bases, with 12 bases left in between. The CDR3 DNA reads TGTGCCAGCTCACCAACCGGGACCCGAAACACCGGGGAGCTGTTTTTT. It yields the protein CASSPTGTRNTGELFF.

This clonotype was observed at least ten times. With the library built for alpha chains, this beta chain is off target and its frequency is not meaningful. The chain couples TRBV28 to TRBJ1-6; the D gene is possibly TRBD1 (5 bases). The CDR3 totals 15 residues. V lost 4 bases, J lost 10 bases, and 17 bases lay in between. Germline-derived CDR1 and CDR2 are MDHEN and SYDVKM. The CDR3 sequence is CASSSNTGVSSPLHF. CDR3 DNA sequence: TGTGCCAGCAGTTCAAATACGGGGGTGAGCTCACCCCTCCACTTT.

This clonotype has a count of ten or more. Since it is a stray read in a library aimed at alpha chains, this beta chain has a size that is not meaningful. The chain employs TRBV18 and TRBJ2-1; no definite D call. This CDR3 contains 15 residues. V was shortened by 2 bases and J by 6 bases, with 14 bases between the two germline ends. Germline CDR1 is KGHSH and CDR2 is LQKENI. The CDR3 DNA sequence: TGTGCCAGCTCACCAGAGGCGCAGTTATCCAATGAGCAGTTCTTC. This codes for CASSPEAQLSNEQFF.

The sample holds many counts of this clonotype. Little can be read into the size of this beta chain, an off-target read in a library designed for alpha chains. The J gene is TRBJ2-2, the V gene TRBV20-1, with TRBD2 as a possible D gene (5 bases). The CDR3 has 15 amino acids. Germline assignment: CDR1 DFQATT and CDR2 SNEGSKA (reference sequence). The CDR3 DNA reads TGCAGATTCGCCGTGGGTCGGGAGAACACCGGGGAGCTGTTTTTT. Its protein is CRFAVGRENTGELFF.

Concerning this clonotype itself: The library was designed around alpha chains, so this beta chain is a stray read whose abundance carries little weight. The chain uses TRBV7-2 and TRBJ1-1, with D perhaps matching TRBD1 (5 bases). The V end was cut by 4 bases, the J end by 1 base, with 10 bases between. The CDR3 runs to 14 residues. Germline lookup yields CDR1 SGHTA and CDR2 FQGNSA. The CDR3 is CASSSRTTNTEAFF. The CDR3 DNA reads TGTGCCAGCAGCTCCCGGACAACGAACACTGAAGCTTTCTTT.

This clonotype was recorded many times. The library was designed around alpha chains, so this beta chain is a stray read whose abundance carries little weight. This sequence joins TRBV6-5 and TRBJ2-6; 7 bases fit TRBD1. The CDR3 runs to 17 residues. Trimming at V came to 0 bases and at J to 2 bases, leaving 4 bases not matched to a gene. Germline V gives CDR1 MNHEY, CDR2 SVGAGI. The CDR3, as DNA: TGTGCCAGCAGTTACTCAGGGACAGCTACTGGGGCCAACGTCCTGACTTTC. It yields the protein CASSYSGTATGANVLTF.

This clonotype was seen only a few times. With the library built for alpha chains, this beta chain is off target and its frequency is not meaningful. For the CDR3, the DNA is TGTGCCAGCACCGCTAGCGGGATGTCCTACGAGCAGTACTTC. It translates to CASTASGMSYEQYF. J is TRBJ2-7 and V is TRBV12-3 or TRBV12-4, with TRBD2 matching 9 bases. Unmatched junction bases numbered 5, after V lost 7 bases and J lost 1 base. CDR3 length: 14 amino acids.

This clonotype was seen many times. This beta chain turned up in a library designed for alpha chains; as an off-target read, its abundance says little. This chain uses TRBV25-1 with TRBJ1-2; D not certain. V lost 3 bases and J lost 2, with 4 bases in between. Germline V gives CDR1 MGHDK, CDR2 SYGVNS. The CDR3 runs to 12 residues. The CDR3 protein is CASSDHNYGYTF. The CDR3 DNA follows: TGTGCCAGCAGTGATCACAACTATGGCTACACCTTC.